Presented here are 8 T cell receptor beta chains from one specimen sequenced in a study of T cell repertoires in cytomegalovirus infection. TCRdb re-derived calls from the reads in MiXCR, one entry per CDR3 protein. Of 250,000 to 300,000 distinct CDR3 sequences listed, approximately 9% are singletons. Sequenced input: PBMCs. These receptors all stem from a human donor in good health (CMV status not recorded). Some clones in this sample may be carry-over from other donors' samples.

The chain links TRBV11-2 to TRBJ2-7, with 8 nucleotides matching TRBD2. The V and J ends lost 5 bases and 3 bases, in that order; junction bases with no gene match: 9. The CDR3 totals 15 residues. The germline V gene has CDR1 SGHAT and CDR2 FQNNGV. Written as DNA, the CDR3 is TGTGCCAGCAGCCACAGCGGGCTAGCGGGCTACGAGCAGTACTTC. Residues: CASSHSGLAGYEQYF.

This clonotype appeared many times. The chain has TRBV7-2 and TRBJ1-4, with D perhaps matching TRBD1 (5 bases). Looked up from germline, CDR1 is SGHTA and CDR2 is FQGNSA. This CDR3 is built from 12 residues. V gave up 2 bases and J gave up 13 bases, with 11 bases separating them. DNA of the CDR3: TGTGCCAGCAGCTTATGGGGCGAAGGACTGTTTTTT. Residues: CASSLWGEGLFF.

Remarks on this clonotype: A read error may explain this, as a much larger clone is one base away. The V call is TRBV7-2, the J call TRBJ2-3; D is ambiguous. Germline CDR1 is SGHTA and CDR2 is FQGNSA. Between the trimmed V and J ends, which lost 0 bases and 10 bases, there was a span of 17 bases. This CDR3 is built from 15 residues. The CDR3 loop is CASSLAGQRRKAQYF. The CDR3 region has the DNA TGTGCCAGCAGCTTAGCAGGCCAGAGGCGGAAGGCGCAGTATTTT.

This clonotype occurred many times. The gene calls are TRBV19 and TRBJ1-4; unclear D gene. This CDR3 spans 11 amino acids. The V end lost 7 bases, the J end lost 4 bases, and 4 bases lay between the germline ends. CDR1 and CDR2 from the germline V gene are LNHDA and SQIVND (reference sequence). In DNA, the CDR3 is TGTGCCAGTACCCGTAATGAAAAACTGTTTTTT. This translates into CASTRNEKLFF.

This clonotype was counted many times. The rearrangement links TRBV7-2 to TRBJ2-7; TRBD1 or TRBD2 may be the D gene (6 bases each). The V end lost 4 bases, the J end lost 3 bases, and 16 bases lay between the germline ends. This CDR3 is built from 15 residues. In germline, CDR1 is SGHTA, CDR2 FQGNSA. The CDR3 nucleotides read TGTGCCAGCAGCTGGAGGGCCGGGACATTCTACGAGCAGTACTTC. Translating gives CASSWRAGTFYEQYF.

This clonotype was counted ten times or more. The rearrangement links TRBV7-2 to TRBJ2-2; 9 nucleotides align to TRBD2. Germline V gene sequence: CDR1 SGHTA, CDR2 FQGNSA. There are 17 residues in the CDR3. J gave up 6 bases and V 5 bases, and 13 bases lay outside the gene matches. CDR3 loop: CASSPSSRLAAAGELFF. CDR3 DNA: TGTGCCAGCAGCCCTAGTTCCCGACTAGCGGCGGCCGGGGAGCTGTTTTTT.

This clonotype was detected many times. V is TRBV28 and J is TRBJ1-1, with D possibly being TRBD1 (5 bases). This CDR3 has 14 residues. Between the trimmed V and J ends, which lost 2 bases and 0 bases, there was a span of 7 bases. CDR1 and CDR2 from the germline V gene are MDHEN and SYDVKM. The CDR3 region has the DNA TGTGCCAGCAGTTTAGGACATATGAACACTGAAGCTTTCTTT. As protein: CASSLGHMNTEAFF.

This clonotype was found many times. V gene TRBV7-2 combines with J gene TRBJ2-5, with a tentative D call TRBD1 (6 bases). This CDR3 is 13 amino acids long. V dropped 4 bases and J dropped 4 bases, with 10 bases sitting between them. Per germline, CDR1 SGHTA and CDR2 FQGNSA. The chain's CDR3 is CASSSDRRETQYF. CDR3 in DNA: TGTGCCAGCAGCTCGGACAGACGAGAGACCCAGTACTTC.